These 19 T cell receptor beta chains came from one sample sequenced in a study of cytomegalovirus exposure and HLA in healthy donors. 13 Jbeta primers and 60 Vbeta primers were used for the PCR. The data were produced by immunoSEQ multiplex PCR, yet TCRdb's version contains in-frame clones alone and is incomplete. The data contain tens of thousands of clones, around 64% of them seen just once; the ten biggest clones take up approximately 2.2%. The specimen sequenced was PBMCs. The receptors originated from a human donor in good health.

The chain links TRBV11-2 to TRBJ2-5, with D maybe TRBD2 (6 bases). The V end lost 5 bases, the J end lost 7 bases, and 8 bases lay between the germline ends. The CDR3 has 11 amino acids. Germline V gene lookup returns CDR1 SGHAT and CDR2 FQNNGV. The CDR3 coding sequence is TGTGCCAGCAGCCTGGGAGGGACCCAGTACTTC. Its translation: CASSLGGTQYF.

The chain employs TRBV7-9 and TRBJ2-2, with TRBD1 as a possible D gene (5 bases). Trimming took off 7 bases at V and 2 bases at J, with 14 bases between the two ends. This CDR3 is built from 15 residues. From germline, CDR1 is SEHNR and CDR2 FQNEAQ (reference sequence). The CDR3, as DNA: TGTGCCAGCATGGCCACAGGTGATAACACCGGGGAGCTGTTTTTT. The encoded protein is CASMATGDNTGELFF.

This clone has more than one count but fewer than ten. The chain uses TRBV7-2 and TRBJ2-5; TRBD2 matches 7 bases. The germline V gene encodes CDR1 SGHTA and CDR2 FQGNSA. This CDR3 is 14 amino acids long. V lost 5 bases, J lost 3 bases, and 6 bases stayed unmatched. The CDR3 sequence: CASSHGAGEETQYF. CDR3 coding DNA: TGTGCCAGCAGCCACGGGGCGGGGGAAGAGACCCAGTACTTC. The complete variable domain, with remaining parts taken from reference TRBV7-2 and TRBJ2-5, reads GAGVSQSPSNKVTEKGKDVELRCDPISGHTALYWYRQSLGQGLEFLIYFQGNSAPDKSGLPSDRFSAERTGGSVSTLTIQRTQQEDSAVYLCASSHGAGEETQYFGPGTRLLVL.

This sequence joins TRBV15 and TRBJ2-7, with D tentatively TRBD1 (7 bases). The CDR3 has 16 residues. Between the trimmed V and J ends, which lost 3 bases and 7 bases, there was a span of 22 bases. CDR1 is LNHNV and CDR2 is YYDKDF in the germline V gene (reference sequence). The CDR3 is CATSSRGQAGRGEQYF. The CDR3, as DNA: TGTGCCACCAGCAGTCGAGGACAGGCTGGCCGGGGGGAGCAGTACTTC.

The CDR3 nucleotides are TGTGCCAGCAGTTCCGGGACTAGCGGGGTTGTGGGCAAAAACATTCAGTACTTC. It codes for CASSSGTSGVVGKNIQYF. The V gene is TRBV28, the J gene TRBJ2-4, with TRBD2 matching 13 bases. Germline values: CDR1 MDHEN, CDR2 SYDVKM. The CDR3 covers 18 residues. V lost 4 bases and J lost 3; bases outside the gene matches: 9. Full variable domain (outside the CDR3, taken from reference TRBV28 and TRBJ2-4): DVKVTQSSRYLVKRTGEKVFLECVQDMDHENMFWYRQDPGLGLRLIYFSYDVKMKEKGDIPEGYSVSREKKERFSLILESASTNQTSMYLCASSSGTSGVVGKNIQYFGAGTRLSVL.

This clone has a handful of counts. Here the CDR3 DNA reads TGCGCCAGCAGCCATTCCAGACAGGCAAATCAGCCCCAGCATTTT. Amino acids: CASSHSRQANQPQHF. The gene calls are TRBV4-3 and TRBJ1-5; maybe TRBD1 (6 bases). CDR3 size: 15 residues. V was shortened by 3 bases and J by 4 bases, with 13 bases between the two germline ends. CDR1 and CDR2 (germline): LGHNA, YSLEER.

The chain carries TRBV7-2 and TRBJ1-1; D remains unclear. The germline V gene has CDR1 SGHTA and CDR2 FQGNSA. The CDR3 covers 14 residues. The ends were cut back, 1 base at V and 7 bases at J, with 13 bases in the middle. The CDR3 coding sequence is TGTGCCAGCAGCTTAGTAGGAAGGAGTAGTGAAGCTTTCTTT. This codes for CASSLVGRSSEAFF.

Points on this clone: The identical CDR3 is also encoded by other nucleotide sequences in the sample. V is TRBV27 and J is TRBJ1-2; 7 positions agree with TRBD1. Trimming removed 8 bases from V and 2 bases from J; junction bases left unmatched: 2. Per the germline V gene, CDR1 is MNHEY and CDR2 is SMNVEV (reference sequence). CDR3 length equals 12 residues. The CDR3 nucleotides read TGTGCCAGCCGGGACAGAAACTATGGCTACACCTTC. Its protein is CASRDRNYGYTF.

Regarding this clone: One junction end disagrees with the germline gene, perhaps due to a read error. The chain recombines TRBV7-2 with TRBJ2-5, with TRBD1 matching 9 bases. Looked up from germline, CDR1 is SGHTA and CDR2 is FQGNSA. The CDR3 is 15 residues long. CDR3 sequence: CASQPGQGGGEAQYF. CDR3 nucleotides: TGTGCCAGTCAGCCGGGACAGGGAGGGGGAGAGGCCCAGTACTTC.

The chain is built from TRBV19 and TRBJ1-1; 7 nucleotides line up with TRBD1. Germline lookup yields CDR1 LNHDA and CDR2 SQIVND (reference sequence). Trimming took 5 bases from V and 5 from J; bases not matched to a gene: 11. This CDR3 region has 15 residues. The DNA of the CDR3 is TGTGCCAGTAGTTCTTACAGGGGCTCAAATACTGAAGCTTTCTTT. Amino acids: CASSSYRGSNTEAFF.

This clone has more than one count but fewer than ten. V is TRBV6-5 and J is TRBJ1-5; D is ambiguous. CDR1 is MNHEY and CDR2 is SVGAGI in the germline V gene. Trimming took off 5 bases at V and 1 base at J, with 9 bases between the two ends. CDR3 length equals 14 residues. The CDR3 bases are TGTGCCAGCAGTCTTCGGGAGAGCAATCAGCCCCAGCATTTT. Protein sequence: CASSLRESNQPQHF.

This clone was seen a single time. The CDR3 sequence is CASQGLGNTIYF. As DNA, the CDR3 is TGTGCCAGTCAGGGTCTCGGAAACACCATATATTTT. This chain uses TRBV19 with TRBJ1-3; D possibly corresponds to TRBD1 (5 bases). V lost 8 bases, J lost 4 bases, and 9 bases lay in between. Germline values: CDR1 LNHDA, CDR2 SQIVND (reference sequence). The CDR3 is 12 amino acids.

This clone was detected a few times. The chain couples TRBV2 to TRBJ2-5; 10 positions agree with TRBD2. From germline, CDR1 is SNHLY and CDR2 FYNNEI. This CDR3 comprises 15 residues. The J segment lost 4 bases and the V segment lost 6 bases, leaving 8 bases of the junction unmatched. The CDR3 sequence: CASRGLAGGRETQYF. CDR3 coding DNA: TGTGCCAGCAGGGGATTAGCGGGGGGTAGAGAGACCCAGTACTTC.

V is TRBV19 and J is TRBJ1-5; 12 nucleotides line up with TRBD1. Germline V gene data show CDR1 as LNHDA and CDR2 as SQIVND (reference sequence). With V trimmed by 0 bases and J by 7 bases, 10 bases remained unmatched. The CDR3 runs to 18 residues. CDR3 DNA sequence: TGTGCCAGTAGTATAGAGCGGGGGACAGGGGGCAAGGGACAGCCCCAGCATTTT. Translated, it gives CASSIERGTGGKGQPQHF.

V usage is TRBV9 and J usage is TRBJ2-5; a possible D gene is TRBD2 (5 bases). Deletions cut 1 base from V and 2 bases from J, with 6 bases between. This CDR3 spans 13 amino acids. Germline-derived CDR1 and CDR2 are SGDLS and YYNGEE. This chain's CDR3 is CASSVREQETQYF. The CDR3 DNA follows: TGTGCCAGCAGCGTAAGGGAGCAAGAGACCCAGTACTTC. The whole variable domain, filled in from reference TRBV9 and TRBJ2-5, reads DSGVTQTPKHLITATGQRVTLRCSPRSGDLSVYWYQQSLDQGLQFLIQYYNGEERAKGNILERFSAQQFPDLHSELNLSSLELGDSALYFCASSVREQETQYFGPGTRLLVL.

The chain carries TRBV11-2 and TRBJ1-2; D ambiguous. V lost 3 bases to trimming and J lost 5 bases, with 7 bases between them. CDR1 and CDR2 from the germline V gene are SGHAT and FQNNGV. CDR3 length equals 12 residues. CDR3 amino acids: CASSFRGYGYTF. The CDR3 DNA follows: TGTGCCAGCAGCTTTCGGGGATATGGCTACACCTTC. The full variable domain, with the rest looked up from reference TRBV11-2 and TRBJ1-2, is EAGVAQSPRYKIIEKRQSVAFWCNPISGHATLYWYQQILGQGPKLLIQFQNNGVVDDSQLPKDRFSAERLKGVDSTLKIQPAKLEDSAVYLCASSFRGYGYTFGSGTRLTVV.

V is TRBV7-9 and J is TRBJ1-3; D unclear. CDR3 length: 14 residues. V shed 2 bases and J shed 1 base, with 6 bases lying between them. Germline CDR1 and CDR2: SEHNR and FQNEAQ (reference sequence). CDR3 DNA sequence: TGTGCCAGCAGCTTAAGACTTTCTGGAAACACCATATATTTT. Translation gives CASSLRLSGNTIYF.

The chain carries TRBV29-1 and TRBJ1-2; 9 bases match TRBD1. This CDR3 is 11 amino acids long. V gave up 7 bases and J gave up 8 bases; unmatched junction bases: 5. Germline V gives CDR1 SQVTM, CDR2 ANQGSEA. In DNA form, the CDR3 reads TGCAGCGCCCGGACAGGGGCCGGCTACACCTTC. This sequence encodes CSARTGAGYTF. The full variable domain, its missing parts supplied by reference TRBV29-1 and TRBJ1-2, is SAVISQKPSRDICQRGTSLTIQCQVDSQVTMMFWYRQQPGQSLTLIATANQGSEATYESGFVIDKFPISRPNLTFSTLTVSNMSPEDSSIYLCSARTGAGYTFGSGTRLTVV.

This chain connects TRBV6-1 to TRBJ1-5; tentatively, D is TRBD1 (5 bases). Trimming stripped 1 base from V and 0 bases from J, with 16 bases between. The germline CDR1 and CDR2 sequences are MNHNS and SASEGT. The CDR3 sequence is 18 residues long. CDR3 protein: CASSEVGEGLNSNQPQHF. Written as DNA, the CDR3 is TGTGCCAGCAGTGAAGTGGGGGAGGGCCTAAATAGCAATCAGCCCCAGCATTTT.